This T cell receptor beta chain was sequenced in a study of control samples from healthy donors and cancer patients (dated by TCRdb to about 2020). Comments on this clone: Its target antigen remains unknown. There are no base qualities to consult, and no much larger clone falls within one base.

The library relied on the immunoSEQ multiplex PCR assay. The table was pulled from immuneACCESS by TCRdb, which kept in-frame rearrangements only. Such tables lose some clones; where checked, under half of the loss comes from unresolved V genes, and the rest has no known cause. The sample table records 35,000 to 55,000 clones; just over 70% of these occur just once. The ten most abundant clones make up approximately 17% of the sample. There are 16 amino acids in the CDR3, from cysteine to phenylalanine inclusive. Solely the CDR3 DNA is kept, with 48 bases framed from the first base. V is clipped by 0 bases and J by 1 base, and the sequence between their germline boundaries is 11 bases long. The germline V gene specifies SGHRS as CDR1 and YFSETQ as CDR2.

The specimen was formalin-fixed, paraffin-embedded tissue. The V and J segments used are TRBV5-1 and TRBJ2-1; the D gene is possibly TRBD2, with 5 bases matching. This clonotype originated in a male donor with melanoma. The nucleotide sequence reads as follows: TGCGCCAGCAGCTTGGAGGTGGAGGCTTCCTACAATGAGCAGTTCTTC. Its coded protein is CASSLEVEASYNEQFF. With all but the CDR3 taken from the reference TRBV5-1 and TRBJ2-1 genes, the full variable domain is: KAGVTQTPRYLIKTRGQQVTLSCSPISGHRSVSWYQQTPGQGLQFLFEYFSETQRNKGNFPGRFSGRQFSNSRSEMNVSTLELGDSALYLCASSLEVEASYNEQFFGPGTRLTVL.